This T cell receptor (beta chain) derives from a study of T-cell reconstitution after alpha-beta-depleted transplantation in children. A few counts support this clonotype. Antigen specificity is unknown. The authors prepared the TCRbeta library with unique molecular identifiers. TCRdb reprocessed the PCR reads with MiXCR, giving one entry per CDR3 protein. The table has 500,000 to 600,000 distinct CDR3 sequences, about a quarter seen once; the top ten hold around a third. General observations from the study: The study traced high day-60 TCRbeta diversity in some patients to surviving recipient T cells and thymic progenitors. T-cell numbers and diversity, one year after transplant, stemmed largely from T cells that were newly produced. Two months or so post-transplant, alpha-beta T cells reportedly derived from several hundred expanded graft clones.

The CDR3 sequence is 14 residues long. Germline-derived CDR1 and CDR2 are SGDLS and YYNGEE. The V and J ends lost 0 bases and 9 bases respectively, with 13 bases between them. The J gene is TRBJ2-4, the V gene TRBV9, with D possibly TRBD2 on 6 matching bases. This TCR derives from a boy less than two years old with Wiskott-Aldrich syndrome, due to receive a stem cell transplant. Sequencing was performed on PBMCs, taken before TCRalphabeta/CD19-depleted stem cell transplant. The CDR3 nucleotides are TGTGCCAGCAGCGTAGAAATGGGAGCGGGCATTCAGTACTTC. As protein: CASSVEMGAGIQYF.